Detailed here is one TCR beta chain. Antigen unknown. CDR1 is DFQATT and CDR2 is SNEGSKA in the germline V gene (reference sequence). The junction had 9 bases not matched to a gene; V was cut back by 4 bases and J by 1 base. CDR3 length equals 16 residues. Regarding time point: newly diagnosed GD, antithyroid drugs for less than 3 months. PBMC RNA served as the TCR library source. Roughly 8.6 milliliters of peripheral blood were drawn into EDTA tubes. Construction of the TCR beta libraries employed iRepertoire HTBI primers in conjunction with Arm-PCR of CDR3 regions. MiXCR, run by TCRdb on the multiplex PCR reads, gives a single entry per CDR3 protein. The sample carries approximately 560,000 distinct CDR3 sequences, roughly 16% recorded once. The data derive from a study of regulatory T cells in long-lasting Graves disease. Study-wide results and caveats: Lower TCR diversity characterized persistent Graves' patients relative to newly diagnosed patients. Favored gene segments in persistent disease were TRBV28, TRBJ1-2 and TRBJ2-5.

This same sample was also part of a study on T cells in Graves' hyperthyroidism and ophthalmopathy. That report notes: Ophthalmopathy stood apart from stable hyperthyroidism in a 13 V-J model.

The gene calls are TRBV20-1 and TRBJ2-3, with TRBD1 identical over 9 bases. The sequence was collected from a man in his late teens or twenties with Graves disease. The specimen was peripheral blood mononuclear cells (PBMCs), collected at new diagnosis, from a patient treated with antithyroid drugs. The CDR3 DNA follows: TGCAGTGCTAAAGTTTTGGGGGACAGGGGCACAGATACGCAGTATTTT. Translating gives CSAKVLGDRGTDTQYF.